This TCR beta chain was found in a study of metastatic and nonmetastatic thyroid tumors. Looking at the study overall: The study looked at repertoires side by side in blood and in tumor or nodule tissue from malignant and benign thyroid patients.

Every patient underwent thyroid surgery untreated. The V gene's germline CDR1 is LGHNT and CDR2 FRNRAP. Deletions cut 5 bases from V and 2 bases from J, with 13 bases between. The CDR3 contains 14 residues. Using MiXCR, TCRdb reanalyzed the PCR reads. Of 43,000 or so clones in the sample, 24% were seen once. This rearrangement joins TRBV12-5 to TRBJ2-7; D may be TRBD1 (7 bases). Sequencing input: blood. The TCR was taken from a male donor with papillary thyroid cancer or a benign thyroid nodule (not recorded which). Some clones in this sample may be carry-over from other donors' samples. The DNA of the CDR3 is TGTGCTAGTGGTAGCAGGGGGAGGACCTACGAGCAGTACTTC. Translation gives CASGSRGRTYEQYF.